This entry describes one TCR beta chain. Its cognate antigen is unknown. The CDR3 does not end in the conserved phenylalanine or tryptophan, so this is likely a read error. It is unclear where the CDR3 begins or ends on the DNA, so no DNA is shown, and the CDR3 is as TCRdb lists it. TCR beta CDR3 sequences were amplified from RNA transcripts. A set of HTBI primers served as the primers for a first-round RT-PCR of the TCR CDR3. TCRdb used MiXCR to reprocess the multiplex PCR reads, holding one entry per CDR3 protein. The sample has 550,000 to 700,000 distinct CDR3 sequences; more than 45% are singletons. This sample is part of a study of T cells in Graves' hyperthyroidism and ophthalmopathy. Notes on the study in general: Expanded thyroid clonotypes (above 0.001) were mostly also found in blood.

Termini included, the CDR3 measures 8 amino acids. Germline V lookup: CDR1 SEHNR, CDR2 FQNEAQ (reference sequence). Sequencing was carried out using peripheral blood or thyroid tissue (not recorded which). The receptor was derived from an adult woman with Graves' disease, either hyperthyroidism or ophthalmopathy (not recorded which). V gene TRBV7-9 combines with J gene TRBJ1-1. This CDR3 reads CASSYDLT.